The present T cell receptor beta chain was sequenced within a study of blood T cell repertoires in COVID-19. Study summary: Researchers got acute and convalescent COVID-19 samples from the United States, Italy and Spain.

Those who participated ranged in age from roughly 18 to 89 years and resided in about two dozen US areas. Cohort allocation depended upon clinical history that participants reported. The CDR3 sequence is 15 residues long. The germline V and J ends were trimmed by 5 bases and 8 bases, with 19 bases remaining between them. CDR1 and CDR2 (germline): SGHTA, FQGNSA. In the study's own analysis: Amplification of reference gene primers provided the estimated nucleated cell counts. Only in-frame clones appear in the TCRdb table, and some are missing; sequencing was by immunoSEQ multiplex PCR. That table supplies the V and J calls and clone size; D and trimming were determined from the DNA. The data show roughly 360,000 clones, with around nine tenths seen just once and more than 0.85% held by the top ten.

The source is a woman younger than 45 with acute COVID-19. This chain connects TRBV7-2 to TRBJ1-5; D gene uncertain. Material: PBMCs or T cells enriched from blood (not recorded which). The CDR3 reads CASSQIPQAREPQHF. The CDR3 DNA is TGTGCCAGCAGCCAGATACCCCAGGCGCGGGAGCCCCAGCATTTT.